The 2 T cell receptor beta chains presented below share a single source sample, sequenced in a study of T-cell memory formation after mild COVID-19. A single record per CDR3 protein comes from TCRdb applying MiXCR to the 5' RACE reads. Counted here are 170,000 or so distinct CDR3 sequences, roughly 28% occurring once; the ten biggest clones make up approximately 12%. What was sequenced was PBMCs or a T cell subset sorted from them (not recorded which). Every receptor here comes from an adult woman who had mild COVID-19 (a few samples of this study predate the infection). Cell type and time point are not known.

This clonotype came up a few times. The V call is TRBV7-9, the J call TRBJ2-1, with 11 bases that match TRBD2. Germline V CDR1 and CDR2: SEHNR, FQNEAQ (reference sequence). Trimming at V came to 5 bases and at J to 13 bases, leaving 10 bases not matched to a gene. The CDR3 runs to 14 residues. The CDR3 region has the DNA TGTGCCAGCAGCAACCCACCGACTAGCGGGGACCAGTTCTTC. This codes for CASSNPPTSGDQFF. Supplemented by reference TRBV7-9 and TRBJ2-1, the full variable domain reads DTGVSQNPRHKITKRGQNVTFRCDPISEHNRLYWYRQTLGQGPEFLTYFQNEAQLEKSRLLSDRFSAERPKGSFSTLEIQRTEQGDSAMYLCASSNPPTSGDQFFGPGTRLTVL.

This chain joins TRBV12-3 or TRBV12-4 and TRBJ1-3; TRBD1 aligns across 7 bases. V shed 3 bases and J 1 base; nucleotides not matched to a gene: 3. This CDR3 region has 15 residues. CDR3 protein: CASSFEGASGNTIYF. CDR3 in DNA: TGTGCCAGCAGTTTTGAGGGGGCTTCTGGAAACACCATATATTTT.